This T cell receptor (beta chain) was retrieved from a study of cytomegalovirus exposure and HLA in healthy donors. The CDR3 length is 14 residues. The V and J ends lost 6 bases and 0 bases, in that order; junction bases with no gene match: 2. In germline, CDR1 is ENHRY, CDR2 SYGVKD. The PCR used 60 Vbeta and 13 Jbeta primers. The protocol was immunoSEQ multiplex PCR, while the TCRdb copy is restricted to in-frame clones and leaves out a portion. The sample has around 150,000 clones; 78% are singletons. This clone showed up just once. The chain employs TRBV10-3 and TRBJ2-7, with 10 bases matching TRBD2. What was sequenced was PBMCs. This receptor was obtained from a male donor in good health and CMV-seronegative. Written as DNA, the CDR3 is TGTGCCATCAGAACTAGCGGGACCTCCTACGAGCAGTACTTC. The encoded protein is CAIRTSGTSYEQYF.